These 11 T cell receptor beta chains were all obtained from the same sample, sequenced in a study of lymphopenia after photon versus proton radiotherapy. Assay used: immunoSEQ multiplex PCR; TCRdb lists only in-frame clones, some missing. The table has about 70,000 clones, approximately 87% seen once. The sample in question was peripheral blood, obtained from a patient treated with proton-based radiotherapy. The receptors were gathered from a man older than 75 with esophageal cancer.

V usage is TRBV19 and J usage is TRBJ2-1; D is undetermined. CDR3 length equals 13 residues. From germline, CDR1 is LNHDA and CDR2 SQIVND (reference sequence). V was clipped by 3 bases and J by 7 bases, with 10 bases between them. CDR3: CASSINPLNEQFF. The CDR3 coding sequence is TGTGCCAGTAGTATTAACCCATTGAATGAGCAGTTCTTC.

The chain employs TRBV29-1 and TRBJ1-2, with D unclear. Deletions cut 6 bases from V and 4 bases from J, with 18 bases between. This CDR3 region has 14 residues. Germline V gene data show CDR1 as SQVTM and CDR2 as ANQGSEA. The DNA for the CDR3 is TGCAGCGTATTGATTCTAAGACACGGCTATGGCTACACCTTC. This gives the protein CSVLILRHGYGYTF.

The rearrangement links TRBV6-4 to TRBJ2-5; D is uncertain. This CDR3 is 13 amino acids long. The germline V and J ends were trimmed by 6 bases and 7 bases, with 15 bases remaining between them. Germline assignment: CDR1 MRHNA and CDR2 SNTAGT. The CDR3 sequence is CASSVDPTATQYF. CDR3 coding DNA: TGTGCCAGCAGCGTGGACCCAACAGCGACCCAGTACTTC.

The chain has TRBV5-5 and TRBJ1-2; no clear D gene. The CDR3 loop spans 12 amino acids. Trimming left V 4 bases short and J 5 bases short, with 9 bases between. The germline V gene encodes CDR1 SGHKS and CDR2 YYEKEE (reference sequence). The CDR3 sequence is CASSPDGYGYTF. Written as DNA, the CDR3 is TGTGCCAGCAGCCCCGACGGATATGGCTACACCTTC.

The J gene is TRBJ2-4, the V gene TRBV10-3; 9 bases align to TRBD2. The germline CDR1 and CDR2 sequences are ENHRY and SYGVKD. The CDR3 contains 16 residues. Trimming removed 11 bases from V and 5 bases from J; junction bases left unmatched: 16. CDR3 protein: CALPLRPAGGENIQYF. Here the CDR3 DNA reads TGTGCCCTACCTTTGAGACCAGCGGGAGGTGAAAACATTCAGTACTTC.

This clone was detected once. The V gene is TRBV9, the J gene TRBJ1-2; 10 nucleotides agree with TRBD1. Trimming at V came to 0 bases and at J to 8 bases, leaving 13 bases not matched to a gene. The CDR3 spans 17 residues. Germline assignment: CDR1 SGDLS and CDR2 YYNGEE. The CDR3 is CASSVVSVGTGVRGYTF. In nucleotides, the CDR3 is TGTGCCAGCAGCGTAGTATCTGTGGGGACAGGGGTCCGAGGCTACACCTTC.

The gene calls are TRBV29-1 and TRBJ2-1, with unresolved D. The V end was cut by 6 bases, the J end by 0 bases, with 12 bases between. Germline V CDR1 and CDR2: SQVTM, ANQGSEA. The CDR3 contains 14 residues. The CDR3 sequence is CSVPGPSSYNEQFF. In DNA, the CDR3 is TGCAGCGTCCCCGGCCCTAGCTCCTACAATGAGCAGTTCTTC.

The J gene is TRBJ1-3, the V gene TRBV7-2; a possible D gene is TRBD1 (5 bases). CDR3 size: 15 residues. Germline V gives CDR1 SGHTA, CDR2 FQGNSA. The V end was cut by 6 bases, the J end by 0 bases, with 12 bases between. The CDR3 spells CASRAAGNSGNTIYF. The CDR3 nucleotides are TGTGCCAGCAGAGCCGCAGGGAACTCTGGAAACACCATATATTTT.

J is TRBJ2-3 and V is TRBV5-5, with 7 bases that match TRBD1. Germline V gene lookup returns CDR1 SGHKS and CDR2 YYEKEE (reference sequence). Trimming took 4 bases from V and 5 from J; bases not matched to a gene: 4. The CDR3 is 13 residues long. In nucleotides, the CDR3 is TGTGCCAGCAGCCGACAGGGTCAAGATACGCAGTATTTT. Its translation: CASSRQGQDTQYF.

V usage is TRBV4-3 and J usage is TRBJ2-3, with 13 bases that match TRBD2. CDR3 size: 18 residues. Germline CDR1 reads LGHNA; CDR2 reads YSLEER. V trimming: 4 bases; J trimming: 2 bases; junction bases outside the gene matches: 9. CDR3 sequence: CASSRGLAGEGATDTQYF. CDR3 DNA sequence: TGCGCCAGCAGCCGAGGACTAGCGGGAGAGGGGGCCACAGATACGCAGTATTTT.

The chain is built from TRBV7-2 and TRBJ2-4; possible D gene TRBD2, 5 bases. Germline V CDR1 and CDR2: SGHTA, FQGNSA. Trimming left V 1 base short and J 6 bases short, with 13 bases between. There are 15 residues in the CDR3. CDR3 protein: CASSLVGSAGNIQYF. CDR3 DNA: TGTGCCAGCAGCTTAGTGGGCTCCGCGGGAAACATTCAGTACTTC.